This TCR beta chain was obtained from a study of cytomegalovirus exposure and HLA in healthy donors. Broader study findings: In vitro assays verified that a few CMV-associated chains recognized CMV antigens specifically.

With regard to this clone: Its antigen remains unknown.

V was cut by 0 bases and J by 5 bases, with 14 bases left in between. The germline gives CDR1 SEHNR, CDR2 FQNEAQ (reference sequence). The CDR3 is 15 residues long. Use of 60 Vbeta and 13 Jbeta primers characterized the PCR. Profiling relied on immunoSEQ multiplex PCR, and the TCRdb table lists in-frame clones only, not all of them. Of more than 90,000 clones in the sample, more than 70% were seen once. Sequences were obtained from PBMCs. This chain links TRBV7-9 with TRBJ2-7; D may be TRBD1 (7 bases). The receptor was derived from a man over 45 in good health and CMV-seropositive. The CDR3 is CASSLAQGGVNEQYF. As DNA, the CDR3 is TGTGCCAGCAGCTTAGCTCAGGGGGGAGTAAACGAGCAGTACTTC.